This TCR beta chain was sequenced in a study of blood T cell repertoires in COVID-19. CDR3 size: 15 residues. Trimming took 5 bases from V and 3 from J, leaving 16 bases between them. Germline lookup yields CDR1 SGHTA and CDR2 FQGNSA. Using immunoSEQ multiplex PCR, the repertoire was profiled, and TCRdb retains in-frame clones only, with some absent. The sample yields around 300,000 clones, around 88% seen once. This receptor was obtained from a woman in her 40s who had recovered from COVID-19. V usage is TRBV7-2 and J usage is TRBJ1-2, with D maybe TRBD1 (5 bases). The sequencing input was PBMCs or T cells enriched from blood (not recorded which). CDR3 sequence (DNA): TGTGCCAGCAGCCGGCGTTCAGGGTGGGACTATGGCTACACCTTC. This gives the protein CASSRRSGWDYGYTF.